The clone carrying this TCR beta chain was counted between two and nine times. This entry comes from a study of T-cell reconstitution after alpha-beta-depleted transplantation in children. The TCRbeta library was prepared with unique molecular identifiers. MiXCR, run by TCRdb on the PCR reads, gives a single entry per CDR3 protein. The table lists roughly 500,000 distinct CDR3 sequences, approximately 32% of them singletons. Trimming took off 2 bases at V and 0 bases at J, with 2 bases between the two ends. The CDR3 contains 13 residues. The germline CDR1 and CDR2 sequences are MNHEY and SVGEGT. This sample comprised PBMCs from the stem cell graft donor, obtained from the stem cell graft. V is TRBV6-2 or TRBV6-3 and J is TRBJ1-3; D remains unclear. This clonotype originated in a human donor who donated a stem cell graft to a child with aplastic anemia. The CDR3 sequence: CASSYDSGNTIYF. As DNA, the CDR3 is TGTGCCAGCAGTTACGACTCTGGAAACACCATATATTTT.